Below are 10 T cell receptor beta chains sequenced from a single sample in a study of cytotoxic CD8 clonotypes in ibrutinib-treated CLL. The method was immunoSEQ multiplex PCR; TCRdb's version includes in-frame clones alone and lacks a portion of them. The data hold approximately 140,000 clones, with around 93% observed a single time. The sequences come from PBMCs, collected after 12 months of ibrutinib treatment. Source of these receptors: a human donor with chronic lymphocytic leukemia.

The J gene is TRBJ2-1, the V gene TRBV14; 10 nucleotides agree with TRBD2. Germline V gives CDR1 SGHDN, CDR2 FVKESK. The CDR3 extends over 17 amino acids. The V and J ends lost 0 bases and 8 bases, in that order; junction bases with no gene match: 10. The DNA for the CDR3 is TGTGCCAGCAGCCAAGATCCGGCTAGCGGGAGTTACTATGAGCAGTTCTTC. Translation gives CASSQDPASGSYYEQFF.

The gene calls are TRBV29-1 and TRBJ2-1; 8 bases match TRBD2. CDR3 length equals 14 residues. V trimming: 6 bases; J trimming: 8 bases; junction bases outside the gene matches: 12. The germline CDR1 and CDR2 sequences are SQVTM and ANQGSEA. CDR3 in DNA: TGCAGCGTAGTAGGGACTAGTAGCGCCGATGAGCAGTTCTTC. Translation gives CSVVGTSSADEQFF.

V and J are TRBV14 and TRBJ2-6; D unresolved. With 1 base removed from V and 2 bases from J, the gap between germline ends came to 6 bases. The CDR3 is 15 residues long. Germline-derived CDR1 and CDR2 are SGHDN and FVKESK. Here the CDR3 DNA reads TGTGCCAGCAGCCAAGTAGGGACTGGGGCCAACGTCCTGACTTTC. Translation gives CASSQVGTGANVLTF.

The CDR3 nucleotides are TGTGCCAGCAGTTACCTCCCGGGAGAGCCCAATGAGCAGTTCTTC. It codes for CASSYLPGEPNEQFF. The chain is built from TRBV6-5 and TRBJ2-1; weak D call: TRBD2 (6 bases). This CDR3 contains 15 residues. Looked up from germline, CDR1 is MNHEY and CDR2 is SVGAGI. V gave up 2 bases and J gave up 6 bases, with 14 bases separating them.

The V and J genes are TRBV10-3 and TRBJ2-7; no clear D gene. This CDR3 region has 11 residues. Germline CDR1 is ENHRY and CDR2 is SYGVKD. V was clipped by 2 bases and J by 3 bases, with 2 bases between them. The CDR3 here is CAISENYEQYF. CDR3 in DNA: TGTGCCATCAGTGAGAACTACGAGCAGTACTTC.

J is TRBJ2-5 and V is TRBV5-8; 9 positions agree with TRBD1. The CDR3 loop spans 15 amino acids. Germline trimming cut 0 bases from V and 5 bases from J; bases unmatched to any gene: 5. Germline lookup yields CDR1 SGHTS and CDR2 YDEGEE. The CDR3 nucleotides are TGTGCCAGCAGCTTGGGGGACAGGGCCCGGGAGACCCAGTACTTC. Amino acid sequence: CASSLGDRARETQYF. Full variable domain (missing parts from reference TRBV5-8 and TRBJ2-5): EAGVTQSPTHLIKTRGQQATLRCSPISGHTSVYWYQQALGLGLQFLLWYDEGEERNRGNFPPRFSGRQFPNYSSELNVNALELEDSALYLCASSLGDRARETQYFGPGTRLLVL.

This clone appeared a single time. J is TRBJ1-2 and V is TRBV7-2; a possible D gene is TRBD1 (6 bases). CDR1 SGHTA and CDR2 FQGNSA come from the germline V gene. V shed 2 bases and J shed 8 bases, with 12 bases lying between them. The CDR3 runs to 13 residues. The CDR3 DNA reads TGTGCCAGCAGCTTAACAGGGCCGGGAGGCTACACCTTC. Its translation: CASSLTGPGGYTF. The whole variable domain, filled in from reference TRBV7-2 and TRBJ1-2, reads GAGVSQSPSNKVTEKGKDVELRCDPISGHTALYWYRQSLGQGLEFLIYFQGNSAPDKSGLPSDRFSAERTGGSVSTLTIQRTQQEDSAVYLCASSLTGPGGYTFGSGTRLTVV.

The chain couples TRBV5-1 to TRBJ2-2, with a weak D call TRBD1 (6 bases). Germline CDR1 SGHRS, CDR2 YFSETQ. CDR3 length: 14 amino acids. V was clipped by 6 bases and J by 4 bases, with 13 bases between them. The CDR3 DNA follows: TGCGCCAGCATCTCGGACAGTACCACCGGGGAGCTGTTTTTT. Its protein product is CASISDSTTGELFF. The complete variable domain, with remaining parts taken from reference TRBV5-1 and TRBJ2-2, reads KAGVTQTPRYLIKTRGQQVTLSCSPISGHRSVSWYQQTPGQGLQFLFEYFSETQRNKGNFPGRFSGRQFSNSRSEMNVSTLELGDSALYLCASISDSTTGELFFGEGSRLTVL.

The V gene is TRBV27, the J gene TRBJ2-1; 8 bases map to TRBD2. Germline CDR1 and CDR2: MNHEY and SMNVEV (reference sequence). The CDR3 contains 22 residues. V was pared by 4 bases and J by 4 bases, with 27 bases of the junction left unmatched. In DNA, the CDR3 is TGTGCCAGCAGTTCACAATACGCCCCCGTCGTAGCAGCGGGAGTAAGGTACAATGAGCAGTTCTTC. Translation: CASSSQYAPVVAAGVRYNEQFF.

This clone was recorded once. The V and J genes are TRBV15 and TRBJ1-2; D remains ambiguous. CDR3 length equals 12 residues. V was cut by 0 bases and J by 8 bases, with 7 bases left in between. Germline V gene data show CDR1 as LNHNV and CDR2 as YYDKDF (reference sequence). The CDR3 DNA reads TGTGCCACCAGCAGAGATCGAACAGGCTACACCTTC. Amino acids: CATSRDRTGYTF.